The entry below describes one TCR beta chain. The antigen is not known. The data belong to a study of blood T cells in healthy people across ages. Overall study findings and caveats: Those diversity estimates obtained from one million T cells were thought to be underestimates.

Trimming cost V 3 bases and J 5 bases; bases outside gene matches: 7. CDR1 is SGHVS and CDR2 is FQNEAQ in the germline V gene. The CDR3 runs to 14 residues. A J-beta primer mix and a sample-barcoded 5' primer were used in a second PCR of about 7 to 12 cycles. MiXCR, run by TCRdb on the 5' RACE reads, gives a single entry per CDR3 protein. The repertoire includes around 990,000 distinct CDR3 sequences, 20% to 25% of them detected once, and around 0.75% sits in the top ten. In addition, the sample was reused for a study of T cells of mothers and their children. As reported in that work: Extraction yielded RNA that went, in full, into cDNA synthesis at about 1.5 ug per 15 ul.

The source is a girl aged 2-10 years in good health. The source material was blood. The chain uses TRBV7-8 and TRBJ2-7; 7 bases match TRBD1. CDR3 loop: CASSFLQGSDEQYF. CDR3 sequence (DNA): TGTGCCAGCAGCTTTTTACAGGGGAGCGACGAGCAGTACTTC. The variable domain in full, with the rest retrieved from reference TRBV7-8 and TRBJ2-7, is GAGVSQSPRYKVAKRGQDVALRCDPISGHVSLFWYQQALGQGPEFLTYFQNEAQLDKSGLPSDRFFAERPEGSVSTLKIQRTQQEDSAVYLCASSFLQGSDEQYFGPGTRLTVT.